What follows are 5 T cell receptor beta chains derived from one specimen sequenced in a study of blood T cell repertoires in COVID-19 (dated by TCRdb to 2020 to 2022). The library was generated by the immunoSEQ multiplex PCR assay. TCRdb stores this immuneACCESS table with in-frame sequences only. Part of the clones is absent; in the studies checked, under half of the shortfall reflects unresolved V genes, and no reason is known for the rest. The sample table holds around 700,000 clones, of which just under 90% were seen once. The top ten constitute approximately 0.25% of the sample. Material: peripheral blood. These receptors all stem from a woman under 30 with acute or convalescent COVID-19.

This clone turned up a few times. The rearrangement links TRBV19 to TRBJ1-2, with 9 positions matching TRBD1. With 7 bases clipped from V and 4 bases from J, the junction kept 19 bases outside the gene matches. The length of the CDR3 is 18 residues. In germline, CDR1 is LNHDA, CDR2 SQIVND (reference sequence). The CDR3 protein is CASTTNPGQGWVGYGYTF. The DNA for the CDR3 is TGTGCCAGTACCACCAATCCGGGACAGGGTTGGGTTGGCTATGGCTACACCTTC.

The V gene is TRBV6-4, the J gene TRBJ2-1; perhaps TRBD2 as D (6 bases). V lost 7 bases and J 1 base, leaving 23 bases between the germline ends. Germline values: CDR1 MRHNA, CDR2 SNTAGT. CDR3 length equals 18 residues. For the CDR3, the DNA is TGTGCCAGCATCCGGGACTCGTCGGGGTCACCATCCTACAATGAGCAGTTCTTC. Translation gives CASIRDSSGSPSYNEQFF.

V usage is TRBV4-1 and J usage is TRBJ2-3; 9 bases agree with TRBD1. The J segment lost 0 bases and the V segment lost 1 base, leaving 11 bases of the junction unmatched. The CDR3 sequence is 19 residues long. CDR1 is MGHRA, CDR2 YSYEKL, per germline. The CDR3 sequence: CASSQVVQGASLSTDTQYF. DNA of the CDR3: TGCGCCAGCAGCCAAGTGGTACAGGGGGCTTCACTTAGCACAGATACGCAGTATTTT.

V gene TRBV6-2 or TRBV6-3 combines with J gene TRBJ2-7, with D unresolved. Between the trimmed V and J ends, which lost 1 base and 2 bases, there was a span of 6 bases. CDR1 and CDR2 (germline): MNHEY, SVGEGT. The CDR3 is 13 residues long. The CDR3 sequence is CASSYLGTYEQYF. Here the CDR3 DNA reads TGTGCCAGCAGTTACTTGGGCACCTACGAGCAGTACTTC.

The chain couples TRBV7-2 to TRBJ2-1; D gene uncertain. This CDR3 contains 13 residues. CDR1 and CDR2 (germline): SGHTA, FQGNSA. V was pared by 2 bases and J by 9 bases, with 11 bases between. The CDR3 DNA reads TGTGCCAGCAGCTTATATTCGGGTACTGAGCAGTTCTTC. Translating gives CASSLYSGTEQFF.